This TCR beta chain originates from a study of T cell responses to AZD1222 COVID-19 vaccine. Measured with immunoSEQ multiplex PCR; TCRdb has only the in-frame clones, and not every one. Altogether approximately 100,000 clones are present, roughly 90% being singletons, with the ten largest covering roughly 15%. Notes on this clone: Its antigen is still unknown.

Study-level results: The number of AZD1222 recipients seropositive at baseline was only five or six. At 160-218 and 743-854, vaccine-associated CD4 TCRs were dominant, and they spanned spike. Spike-specific TCR breadth and depth both grew after two AZD1222 doses.

V dropped 3 bases and J dropped 8; count of bases not matched to a gene: 13. In germline, CDR1 is SGHRS, CDR2 YFSETQ. The CDR3 is 15 amino acids. The source is an adult in good health. Sequenced material: peripheral blood, taken on day 0 of AZD1222 vaccination. The genes are TRBV5-1 and TRBJ1-2, with 7 bases aligning to TRBD1. The CDR3 DNA follows: TGCGCCAGCAGCTACCGACAGGGAGAAGTGAGGGGCTACACCTTC. Amino acids: CASSYRQGEVRGYTF.